This TCR beta chain is from a study of blood T cell repertoires in COVID-19. Background on the study: There were acute and convalescent COVID-19 samples, and they came from the United States, Italy and Spain.

Unmatched junction bases numbered 8, after V lost 7 bases and J lost 5 bases. The germline V gene encodes CDR1 MNHEY and CDR2 SVGAGI. This CDR3 has 15 amino acids. Clones were sequenced by immunoSEQ multiplex PCR, and TCRdb holds only the in-frame ones, with some missing. Of 90,000 to 130,000 clones listed, 80% to 85% are singletons. This chain links TRBV6-5 with TRBJ2-3; the match to TRBD1 covers 11 bases. The receptor was derived from a woman in her seventies with acute or convalescent COVID-19. The specimen was peripheral blood. The CDR3 spells CASKPGQGAVDTQYF. In DNA, the CDR3 is TGTGCCAGCAAACCCGGACAGGGGGCGGTAGATACGCAGTATTTT.